One sample yielded the 12 T cell receptor beta chains listed below, sequenced in a study of shared clonotypes between healthy human individuals. Assay used: immunoSEQ multiplex PCR; TCRdb lists only in-frame clones, some missing. The sample gives about 1 million clones, about 75% of which show up once; roughly 1.4% is in the top ten. Sequencing was done on a sample of memory CD4+ T cells sorted from blood. Subset of the sample: CD45RA-negative fraction. Every receptor here comes from a young man in good health.

V is TRBV18 and J is TRBJ2-3, with 13 nucleotides matching TRBD2. Germline V gene lookup returns CDR1 KGHSH and CDR2 LQKENI. This CDR3 is built from 15 residues. Germline trimming cut 5 bases from V and 5 bases from J; bases unmatched to any gene: 4. CDR3 amino acids: CASSGLAGAGDTQYF. DNA of the CDR3: TGTGCCAGCTCAGGACTAGCGGGAGCAGGAGATACGCAGTATTTT.

CDR3 loop: CASSSGPTVGGGEQYF. CDR3 DNA sequence: TGCGCCAGCAGCTCGGGCCCCACAGTAGGGGGGGGCGAGCAGTACTTC. J is TRBJ2-7 and V is TRBV5-1; perhaps TRBD2 as D (7 bases). The CDR3 is 16 residues long. In germline, CDR1 is SGHRS, CDR2 YFSETQ. Trimming cost V 3 bases and J 6 bases, with 22 bases left between them. The entire variable domain, with the rest obtained from reference TRBV5-1 and TRBJ2-7, is as follows: KAGVTQTPRYLIKTRGQQVTLSCSPISGHRSVSWYQQTPGQGLQFLFEYFSETQRNKGNFPGRFSGRQFSNSRSEMNVSTLELGDSALYLCASSSGPTVGGGEQYFGPGTRLTVT.

The chain recombines TRBV27 with TRBJ2-7; D gene uncertain. Per the germline V gene, CDR1 is MNHEY and CDR2 is SMNVEV (reference sequence). The V end was cut by 6 bases, the J end by 2 bases, with 14 bases between. This CDR3 spans 14 amino acids. The CDR3 DNA reads as TGTGCCAGCAGCCTAGGGAACGGCCCCTACGAGCAGTACTTC. Protein product: CASSLGNGPYEQYF.

The V and J genes are TRBV30 and TRBJ2-5, with 10 bases fitting TRBD1. Looked up from germline, CDR1 is GTSNPN and CDR2 is SVGIG (reference sequence). The V and J ends lost 3 bases and 11 bases, in that order; junction bases with no gene match: 12. The CDR3 runs 14 residues. This chain's CDR3 is CAWSPSGTGVGQYF. The CDR3 coding sequence is TGTGCCTGGAGCCCCTCCGGGACAGGGGTTGGGCAGTACTTC.

The V gene is TRBV4-3, the J gene TRBJ2-1, with 14 bases aligning to TRBD2. The length of the CDR3 is 15 residues. In germline, CDR1 is LGHNA, CDR2 YSLEER. V was pared by 0 bases and J by 14 bases, with 6 bases of the junction left unmatched. The DNA of the CDR3 is TGCGCCAGCAGCCAAGAGGCGACTAGCGGGAGGGCCAAGTTCTTC. Its translation: CASSQEATSGRAKFF.

J is TRBJ2-5 and V is TRBV5-1; 7 bases are shared with TRBD2. CDR1 and CDR2 (germline): SGHRS, YFSETQ. With 4 bases clipped from V and 5 bases from J, the junction kept 11 bases outside the gene matches. This CDR3 contains 15 residues. The CDR3, as DNA: TGCGCCAGCAGCCCATTGCATAGCGGGCTTGAGACCCAGTACTTC. Its translation is CASSPLHSGLETQYF.

V is TRBV2 and J is TRBJ1-2; D not resolved. V gave up 6 bases and J gave up 8 bases, with 19 bases separating them. Germline V gives CDR1 SNHLY, CDR2 FYNNEI. The CDR3 runs 14 residues. CDR3 amino acids: CASREWTSLTGYTF. DNA for the CDR3: TGTGCCAGCAGGGAGTGGACCTCTCTAACGGGCTACACCTTC.

The V gene is TRBV4-3, the J gene TRBJ2-2, with D possibly being TRBD1 or TRBD2 (5 bases each). The CDR3 runs 19 residues. CDR1 is LGHNA, CDR2 YSLEER, per germline. V was pared by 1 base and J by 1 base, with 19 bases between. The CDR3 coding sequence is TGCGCCAGCAGCCAAGCTCCCCTAGGGGCGGGTGGGAACACCGGGGAGCTGTTTTTT. Residues: CASSQAPLGAGGNTGELFF.

The CDR3 nucleotides are TGCGCCAGCAGCCCCGTTTCGGGAGGGACATATGAGCAGTTCTTC. Protein: CASSPVSGGTYEQFF. The chain combines TRBV5-1 with TRBJ2-1; 8 nucleotides line up with TRBD2. Germline V lookup: CDR1 SGHRS, CDR2 YFSETQ. The CDR3 sequence is 15 residues long. Germline trimming cut 4 bases from V and 8 bases from J; bases unmatched to any gene: 11.

The chain recombines TRBV5-6 with TRBJ2-7; D call uncertain. The CDR3 consists of 13 residues. The V end lost 1 base, the J end lost 2 bases, and 7 bases lay between the germline ends. Germline V gene lookup returns CDR1 SGHDT and CDR2 YYEEEE. The DNA of the CDR3 is TGTGCCAGCAGCTTGAGGCTAACCTACGAGCAGTACTTC. This sequence encodes CASSLRLTYEQYF. Together with reference TRBV5-6 and TRBJ2-7, the CDR3 gives the full variable domain: DAGVTQSPTHLIKTRGQQVTLRCSPKSGHDTVSWYQQALGQGPQFIFQYYEEEERQRGNFPDRFSGHQFPNYSSELNVNALLLGDSALYLCASSLRLTYEQYFGPGTRLTVT.

The chain couples TRBV7-2 to TRBJ2-7; D tentatively fits TRBD1 or TRBD2 (5 bases each). The germline V and J ends were trimmed by 7 bases and 2 bases, with 15 bases remaining between them. The CDR3 is 14 amino acids. Germline V gives CDR1 SGHTA, CDR2 FQGNSA. The CDR3 loop is CASTAGTQAYEQYF. The DNA for the CDR3 is TGTGCCAGCACCGCCGGGACGCAAGCCTACGAGCAGTACTTC. The whole variable domain, filled in from reference TRBV7-2 and TRBJ2-7, reads GAGVSQSPSNKVTEKGKDVELRCDPISGHTALYWYRQSLGQGLEFLIYFQGNSAPDKSGLPSDRFSAERTGGSVSTLTIQRTQQEDSAVYLCASTAGTQAYEQYFGPGTRLTVT.

The J gene is TRBJ1-5, the V gene TRBV19; D is ambiguous. The CDR3 length is 13 residues. V lost 4 bases and J 6 bases, leaving 10 bases between the germline ends. Germline V gives CDR1 LNHDA, CDR2 SQIVND (reference sequence). The CDR3 loop is CASSSEFGQPQHF. The CDR3 DNA reads TGTGCCAGTAGTAGTGAGTTTGGTCAGCCCCAGCATTTT.